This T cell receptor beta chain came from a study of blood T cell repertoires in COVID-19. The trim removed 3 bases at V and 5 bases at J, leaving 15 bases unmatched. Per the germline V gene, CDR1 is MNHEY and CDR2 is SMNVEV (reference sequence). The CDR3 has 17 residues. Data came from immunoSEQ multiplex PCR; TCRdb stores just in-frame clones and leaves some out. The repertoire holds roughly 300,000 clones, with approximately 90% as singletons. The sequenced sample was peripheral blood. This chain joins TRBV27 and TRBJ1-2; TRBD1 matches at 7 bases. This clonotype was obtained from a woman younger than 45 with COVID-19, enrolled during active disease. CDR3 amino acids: CASSFVQGGRVGYGYTF. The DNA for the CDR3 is TGTGCCAGCAGTTTTGTTCAGGGGGGCAGGGTAGGTTATGGCTACACCTTC.